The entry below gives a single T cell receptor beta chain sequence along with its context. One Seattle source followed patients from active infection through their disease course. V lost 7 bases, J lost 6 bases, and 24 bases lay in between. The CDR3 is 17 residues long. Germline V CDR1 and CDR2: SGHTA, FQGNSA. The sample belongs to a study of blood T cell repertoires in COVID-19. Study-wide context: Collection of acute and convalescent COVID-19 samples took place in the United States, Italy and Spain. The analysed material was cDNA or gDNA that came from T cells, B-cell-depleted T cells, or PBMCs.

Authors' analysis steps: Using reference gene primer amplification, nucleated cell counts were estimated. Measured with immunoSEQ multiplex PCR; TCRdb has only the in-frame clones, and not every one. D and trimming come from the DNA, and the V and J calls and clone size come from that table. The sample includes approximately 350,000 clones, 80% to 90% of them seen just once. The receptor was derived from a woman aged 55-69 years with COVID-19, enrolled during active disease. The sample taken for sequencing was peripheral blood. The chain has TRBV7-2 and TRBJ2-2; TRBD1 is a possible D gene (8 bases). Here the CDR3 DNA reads TGTGCCAGCACTTGGCTTCCAACAGGGGGGGACGCCGGGGAGCTGTTTTTT. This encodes CASTWLPTGGDAGELFF.